The TCR beta chain under discussion was sequenced for a study of T cell responses to AZD1222 COVID-19 vaccine. Whole-study results and caveats: Just a handful of people given AZD1222 tested seropositive at baseline. Most donors were white British, females outnumbered males, and clonal diversity was possibly underestimated. Repertoire sampling happened only post peak T cell response.

CDR1 is LGHNA, CDR2 YSLEER, per germline. Deletions cut 0 bases from V and 0 bases from J, with 10 bases between. The CDR3 contains 16 residues. Turning to this clone: Antigen specificity is unknown.

Some clones are missing from TCRdb's copy, which holds only in-frame ones; the method was immunoSEQ multiplex PCR. The sample consists of about 150,000 clones, roughly 90% of them appearing once. Sequenced here: peripheral blood, sampled 28 days after the second AZD1222 dose. The V and J genes are TRBV4-3 and TRBJ2-3; D could derive from TRBD1 or TRBD2 (5 bases each). The sequence was collected from an adult who received the AZD1222 COVID-19 vaccine. The CDR3 nucleotides are TGCGCCAGCAGCCAAGATCTATGGGGGAGCACAGATACGCAGTATTTT. This codes for CASSQDLWGSTDTQYF.